This paragraph reports one T cell receptor beta chain. This sequence may be a read error, since a much larger clone differs from it by one base. The sample belongs to a study of metastatic and nonmetastatic thyroid tumors. V lost 3 bases, J lost 0 bases, and 5 bases stayed unmatched. Germline lookup yields CDR1 DFQATT and CDR2 SNEGSKA (reference sequence). This CDR3 region has 15 residues. TCRdb reanalyzed the PCR reads with MiXCR. The sample lists tens of thousands of clones, approximately 14% occurring once. Treatment of any kind had been given to no patient before thyroid surgery. Specimen: tumor tissue. The gene calls are TRBV20-1 and TRBJ2-3, with TRBD2 matching over 8 bases. The receptor's source is a female donor with papillary thyroid cancer or a benign thyroid nodule (not recorded which). Some clones in this sample may be carry-over from other donors' samples. Here the CDR3 DNA reads TGCAGTGCTAGCGGGAGGGCAGTCAGCACAGATACGCAGTATTTT. Translating it yields CSASGRAVSTDTQYF.